These T cell receptor beta chains were read from a single sample in a study of T cell responses to AZD1222 COVID-19 vaccine. The protocol was immunoSEQ multiplex PCR, while the TCRdb copy is restricted to in-frame clones and leaves out a portion. The table has more than 95,000 clones, 70% to 90% seen once. Sequences were derived from peripheral blood, sampled 28 days after the second AZD1222 dose. These receptors all come from an adult who received the AZD1222 COVID-19 vaccine. CDR3s include the opening cysteine and the closing phenylalanine or tryptophan. A D gene is named only where the DNA matches it firmly. Size tells how often a clone was seen (once, few, many) or the class of an expanded clone, and some rows leave it out.

clone size: NA; J gene: TRBJ2-2; D gene: NA; V gene: TRBV4-1; CDR3 DNA: TGCGCCAGCAGCCAAGATGGGGGCCCCGGGGAGCTGTTTTTT; CDR3 protein: CASSQDGGPGELFF
clone size: NA; J gene: TRBJ1-1; D gene: NA; V gene: TRBV19; CDR3 DNA: TGTGCCAGTAGTATGCACGGAGGGATGAACACTGAAGCTTTCTTT; CDR3 protein: CASSMHGGMNTEAFF
clone size: NA; J gene: TRBJ1-2; D gene: NA; V gene: TRBV6-2/TRBV6-3; CDR3 DNA: TGTGCCAGCAGTTACTCCGCGGGAAAAGGCTACACCTTC; CDR3 protein: CASSYSAGKGYTF
clone size: NA; J gene: TRBJ2-2; D gene: TRBD1; V gene: TRBV12-5; CDR3 DNA: TGTGCTAGTGGTTACCCGGGACAGGGTGGATATACGAACACCGGGGAGCTGTTTTTT; CDR3 protein: CASGYPGQGGYTNTGELFF
clone size: few; J gene: TRBJ2-3; D gene: NA; V gene: TRBV28; CDR3 DNA: TGTGCCAGCAGCCTGACGGGGGCAGATACGCAGTATTTT; CDR3 protein: CASSLTGADTQYF
clone size: NA; J gene: TRBJ2-3; D gene: TRBD2; V gene: TRBV7-2; CDR3 DNA: TGTGCCAGCAGCGCACAAGCGGGAGTTATAGATACGCAGTATTTT; CDR3 protein: CASSAQAGVIDTQYF
clone size: NA; J gene: TRBJ2-1; D gene: NA; V gene: TRBV4-2; CDR3 DNA: TGTGCCAGCAGCCAAGGACCACCCCGGGACTCCTCCTACAATGAGCAGTTCTTC; CDR3 protein: CASSQGPPRDSSYNEQFF
clone size: NA; J gene: TRBJ1-1; D gene: NA; V gene: TRBV19; CDR3 DNA: TGTGCCAGCCAGGGTGGAAGGGTGAACACTGAAGCTTTCTTT; CDR3 protein: CASQGGRVNTEAFF
clone size: NA; J gene: TRBJ1-1; D gene: NA; V gene: TRBV19; CDR3 DNA: TGTGCCAGTAGTATCCCTGGACAGACCAACACTGAAGCTTTCTTT; CDR3 protein: CASSIPGQTNTEAFF
clone size: NA; J gene: TRBJ2-2; D gene: TRBD2; V gene: TRBV9; CDR3 DNA: TGTGCCAGCACCAAGGAAGCGGGAGGGCTTAACACCGGGGAGCTGTTTTTT; CDR3 protein: CASTKEAGGLNTGELFF
clone size: NA; J gene: TRBJ1-1; D gene: NA; V gene: TRBV5-6; CDR3 DNA: TGTGCCAGCACCATAGAACTTGGCACTGAAGCTTTCTTT; CDR3 protein: CASTIELGTEAFF
clone size: NA; J gene: TRBJ1-1; D gene: NA; V gene: TRBV7-3; CDR3 DNA: TGTGCCAGCAGCTTACAGGGGAGAGGTGAAGCTTTCTTT; CDR3 protein: CASSLQGRGEAFF
clone size: once; J gene: TRBJ1-2; D gene: NA; V gene: TRBV7-2; CDR3 DNA: TGTGCCAGCTCCCTAGGAGGAGGGAACTATGGCTACACCTTC; CDR3 protein: CASSLGGGNYGYTF
clone size: NA; J gene: TRBJ1-5; D gene: TRBD1; V gene: TRBV11-2; CDR3 DNA: TGTGCCAGCAGCTTAGGGGACAGATATCAGCCCCAGCATTTT; CDR3 protein: CASSLGDRYQPQHF
clone size: NA; J gene: TRBJ2-7; D gene: TRBD2; V gene: TRBV27; CDR3 DNA: TGTGCCAGCAGTTTATCCGGACTAGCGGAGAACTACGAGCAGTACTTC; CDR3 protein: CASSLSGLAENYEQYF
clone size: NA; J gene: TRBJ2-3; D gene: TRBD2; V gene: TRBV5-4; CDR3 DNA: TGTGCCAGCAGCCCCGAACTAGCGGGGGGAGCAGATACGCAGTATTTT; CDR3 protein: CASSPELAGGADTQYF
clone size: NA; J gene: TRBJ2-6; D gene: NA; V gene: TRBV19; CDR3 DNA: TGTGCCAGTAGCTACCGACACGGGGCGAGTAGTGGGGCCAACGTCCTGACTTTC; CDR3 protein: CASSYRHGASSGANVLTF
clone size: NA; J gene: TRBJ2-7; D gene: TRBD1; V gene: TRBV19; CDR3 DNA: TGTGCCAGTAGTACCCCGGACAGGTCCTACGAGCAGTACTTC; CDR3 protein: CASSTPDRSYEQYF
clone size: NA; J gene: TRBJ1-2; D gene: NA; V gene: TRBV19; CDR3 DNA: TGTGCCAGTAGTATGGAGGCCCTCTATGGCTACACCTTC; CDR3 protein: CASSMEALYGYTF
clone size: NA; J gene: TRBJ1-2; D gene: NA; V gene: TRBV5-6; CDR3 DNA: TGTGCCCAAATGCGGTGGACTAACTATGGCTACACCTTC; CDR3 protein: CAQMRWTNYGYTF
clone size: NA; J gene: TRBJ2-1; D gene: TRBD2; V gene: TRBV27; CDR3 DNA: TGTGCCAGCAGTTTCCCCGGGACTAGCGGAGACAAATACAATGAGCAGTTCTTC; CDR3 protein: CASSFPGTSGDKYNEQFF
clone size: NA; J gene: TRBJ1-2; D gene: TRBD1; V gene: TRBV14; CDR3 DNA: TGTGCCAGCAGCCAAGAGACGAGAGACAGGGTGTATGGCTACACCTTC; CDR3 protein: CASSQETRDRVYGYTF
clone size: NA; J gene: TRBJ2-3; D gene: TRBD2; V gene: TRBV7-9; CDR3 DNA: TGTGCCAGCAGCTTAGCCGGGGGGGATACGCAGTATTTT; CDR3 protein: CASSLAGGDTQYF
clone size: NA; J gene: TRBJ2-7; D gene: TRBD2; V gene: TRBV29-1; CDR3 DNA: TGCAGCGTCGTGACTAGCGGGATCTTATACGAGCAGTACTTC; CDR3 protein: CSVVTSGILYEQYF
clone size: once; J gene: TRBJ2-7; D gene: NA; V gene: TRBV5-1; CDR3 DNA: TGCGCCAGCAGCTTGGTACCTTCCCCAAAAGGGTTATTCGACGAGCAGTACTTC; CDR3 protein: CASSLVPSPKGLFDEQYF
clone size: NA; J gene: TRBJ2-5; D gene: NA; V gene: TRBV7-3; CDR3 DNA: TGTGCCAGCAGCCGAAAGGGGGAGACCCAGTACTTC; CDR3 protein: CASSRKGETQYF
clone size: few; J gene: TRBJ2-5; D gene: NA; V gene: TRBV4-2; CDR3 DNA: TGTGCCAGCAGCCAAGCCCGGGGTCAGCAAGAGACCCAGTACTTC; CDR3 protein: CASSQARGQQETQYF
clone size: few; J gene: TRBJ1-2; D gene: NA; V gene: TRBV9; CDR3 DNA: TGTGCCAGCAGCGTTACGGGGCTCTATGGCTACACCTTC; CDR3 protein: CASSVTGLYGYTF
clone size: NA; J gene: TRBJ2-3; D gene: NA; V gene: TRBV10-2; CDR3 DNA: TGCGCCAGCAGTGCGCCCTCCGGGACAGGGCGGGCTAGCGGGGCTAGCACAGATACGCAGTATTTT; CDR3 protein: CASSAPSGTGRASGASTDTQYF
clone size: NA; J gene: TRBJ1-5; D gene: NA; V gene: TRBV20-1; CDR3 DNA: TGCAGTGCTAGGAGGGAGGGGCCCCAGCATTTT; CDR3 protein: CSARREGPQHF
clone size: NA; J gene: TRBJ2-5; D gene: NA; V gene: TRBV7-8; CDR3 DNA: TGTGCCAGCACCAGGCCGGGGGTTCAAGAGACCCAGTACTTC; CDR3 protein: CASTRPGVQETQYF
clone size: NA; J gene: TRBJ2-1; D gene: TRBD1; V gene: TRBV10-3; CDR3 DNA: TGTGCCATCAACCCGGACAGGAACAATGAGCAGTTCTTC; CDR3 protein: CAINPDRNNEQFF
clone size: NA; J gene: TRBJ2-3; D gene: NA; V gene: TRBV29-1; CDR3 DNA: TGCAGCGTTGAAACGTGGGGGGCCCAAGCGACAGATACGCAGTATTTT; CDR3 protein: CSVETWGAQATDTQYF
clone size: NA; J gene: TRBJ2-7; D gene: NA; V gene: TRBV6-2/TRBV6-3; CDR3 DNA: TGTGCCAGCAGCGGGTTCGGCGGGACTCCCTACGAGCAGTACTTC; CDR3 protein: CASSGFGGTPYEQYF
clone size: few; J gene: TRBJ1-1; D gene: NA; V gene: TRBV28; CDR3 DNA: TGTGCCAGCAGTCCGCGGGAAGGTCTCTTCTTT; CDR3 protein: CASSPREGLFF
clone size: NA; J gene: TRBJ1-1; D gene: NA; V gene: TRBV9; CDR3 DNA: TGTGCCAGCAGCGTAGAAACGGGAGGGCAGGGAGCGAACACTGAAGCTTTCTTT; CDR3 protein: CASSVETGGQGANTEAFF
clone size: NA; J gene: TRBJ2-4; D gene: TRBD1; V gene: TRBV5-1; CDR3 DNA: TGCGCCAGCAGCTCACAGACAGGGGGTCAAAACATTCAGTACTTC; CDR3 protein: CASSSQTGGQNIQYF
clone size: NA; J gene: TRBJ2-1; D gene: NA; V gene: TRBV12-3/TRBV12-4; CDR3 DNA: TGTGCCAGCAGTTTACGGGGGTTAGATGAGCAGTTCTTC; CDR3 protein: CASSLRGLDEQFF
clone size: NA; J gene: TRBJ2-7; D gene: NA; V gene: TRBV27; CDR3 DNA: TGTGCCAGCAAGGAAGTCTACGAGCAGTACTTC; CDR3 protein: CASKEVYEQYF
clone size: NA; J gene: TRBJ1-2; D gene: NA; V gene: TRBV3-1/TRBV3-2; CDR3 DNA: TGTGCCAGGAGGTGGGGTGGCTACACCTTC; CDR3 protein: CARRWGGYTF
clone size: NA; J gene: TRBJ1-6; D gene: TRBD1; V gene: TRBV4-1; CDR3 DNA: TGCGCCAGCAGGGGACAGCAGATCTCCTATAATTCACCCCTCCACTTT; CDR3 protein: CASRGQQISYNSPLHF
clone size: NA; J gene: TRBJ1-5; D gene: TRBD1; V gene: TRBV12-5; CDR3 DNA: TGTGCTAGTGGTTTGCCAGGGGGGAATCAGCCCCAGCATTTT; CDR3 protein: CASGLPGGNQPQHF
clone size: NA; J gene: TRBJ1-2; D gene: NA; V gene: TRBV29-1; CDR3 DNA: TGCAGCGGGGAGACAGAACCCCGTGGCTACACCTTC; CDR3 protein: CSGETEPRGYTF
clone size: NA; J gene: TRBJ2-7; D gene: NA; V gene: TRBV28; CDR3 DNA: TGTGCCAGCAGGGCGACCGGGACACTTATCGAGCAGTACTTC; CDR3 protein: CASRATGTLIEQYF